This TCR beta chain was retrieved from a study of blood T cell repertoires in COVID-19 (dated by TCRdb to 2020 to 2022). Concerning the study at large: Samples covering the acute and convalescent phases of COVID-19 were provided by collaborators in the United States, Italy and Spain. The prospective study material was composed of cDNA or gDNA derived from T cells, B-cell-depleted T cells, or PBMCs. Deeply sampled blood TCRbeta repertoires from subjects exposed to, actively infected with, or recovered from COVID-19 were included in the dataset. A freely available public database, intended as a resource for researchers studying the immune response to SARS-CoV-2, is where the repertoires were released. The samples were drawn from the first 160 participants of the ongoing ImmuneRACE study and from more than 1,000 subjects provided by 6 global collaborators. Sample metadata almost always included a de-identified subject ID, COVID-19 status, age in years and sex. Where available, HLA class I and class II types were taken from metadata supplied by the sample provider and were not determined by assay-based typing. Broad study findings and their caveats: The quantity of clinical and demographic metadata differed by source and by participant and was supplied without curation.

With respect to this clone: Its antigen is currently not known. Nothing much larger sits one base from this clone, and base qualities are not available.

The germline V gene encodes CDR1 MNHEY and CDR2 SMNVEV (reference sequence). The CDR3 contains 16 residues, cysteine and phenylalanine counted. The DNA shown is the 48-base CDR3, in frame from base 1. V and J lose 2 bases and 0 bases, and a span of 10 bases separates them. TCRbeta CDR3 regions were amplified from genomic DNA using the immunoSEQ Assay, a bias-controlled multiplex PCR. In the original analysis: Within the assay, amplification of reference gene primers was used to estimate how many nucleated cells each sample contained. Sequence reads were collapsed and filtered to measure the absolute abundance of every unique TCRbeta CDR3 rearrangement. For each sample, productive Simpson clonality was calculated by taking the square root of Simpson's diversity index across productive rearrangements. What TCRdb holds here is the immuneACCESS table cut down to in-frame rearrangements. Part of the clones is not present; checked against another copy, under half of the missing clones reflect an unresolved V gene, and the others are unexplained. V and J calls and clone size are those listed in that table; D and trimming were worked out from the DNA. The sample profile shows around 100,000 clones; 85% of them were found once. The ten largest clones capture just over 5.5% of the sample.

One collaborating source in Seattle enrolled patients during active infection and followed them longitudinally through the course of disease. The collaborating institutions used their own protocols to collect whole blood in K2EDTA tubes. For TCRbeta analysis, collaborator samples were shipped as frozen whole blood, as isolated PBMCs, or as DNA extracted from either sample type. The sequenced material came from peripheral blood. The chain is assembled from TRBV27 and TRBJ1-4; the D gene is possibly TRBD1, with 5 bases matching. The source is a woman in her sixties with COVID-19, enrolled during active disease. CDR3 region: CASSLAVGATNEKLFF. The DNA reads TGTGCCAGCAGTTTAGCGGTAGGGGCAACTAATGAAAAACTGTTTTTT. The CDR3, completed at both ends by the reference TRBV27 and TRBJ1-4 genes, gives the full variable domain EAQVTQNPRYLITVTGKKLTVTCSQNMNHEYMSWYRQDPGLGLRQIYYSMNVEVTDKGDVPEGYKVSRKEKRNFPLILESPSPNQTSLYFCASSLAVGATNEKLFFGSGTQLSVL.